The entry below gives a single TCR beta chain sequence along with its context. No antigen is known for it. The CDR3 has 13 amino acids. From germline, CDR1 is SNHLY and CDR2 FYNNEI. The J segment lost 5 bases and the V segment lost 6 bases, leaving 0 bases of the junction unmatched. The source of the sample is a study of cytomegalovirus exposure and HLA in healthy donors. Notes on the study in general: Previous analysis showed most TCR beta V segments were productive about 87% or about 30% of the time.

The PCR made use of 60 Vbeta and 13 Jbeta primers. The method was immunoSEQ multiplex PCR; TCRdb's version includes in-frame clones alone and lacks a portion of them. The data contain some 150,000 clones, roughly three quarters of them seen just once; the ten biggest clones take up 4% to 6%. The rearrangement joins TRBV2 to TRBJ1-6; 8 positions match TRBD1. The sequencing sample was made of PBMCs. This TCR came from a woman aged 45-65 years in good health and CMV-seronegative. The CDR3 loop is CASRDRDNSPLHF. The CDR3 DNA follows: TGTGCCAGCAGGGACAGGGATAATTCACCCCTCCACTTT.